This is a list of T cell receptor beta chains from one sample in a study of T cell repertoires in cytomegalovirus infection. Each CDR3 protein gets one entry after TCRdb re-called the reads with MiXCR. Of hundreds of thousands of distinct CDR3 sequences in the sample, more than 20% are singletons; the top ten hold 6.5% to 10%. The source material was CD8+ T cells from PBMCs. These receptors all come from a human donor in good health (CMV status not recorded). Some clones in this sample may be carry-over from other donors' samples. Both conserved end residues are part of each CDR3. The order of the fields is D gene, clone size, J gene, V gene, CDR3 protein, CDR3 DNA. D genes are given only for firm matches. Part of the rows lack a size; the others show once, few, many or a class for expanded clones.

>.|.|TRBJ2-7|TRBV20-1
CSASVGGGEQYF
TGCAGTGCTAGTGTGGGGGGCGGCGAGCAGTACTTC
>TRBD1|.|TRBJ1-2|TRBV12-3/TRBV12-4
CASSLAPRERDSGYTF
TGTGCCAGCAGTTTAGCCCCCAGAGAAAGGGACAGCGGCTACACCTTC
>TRBD2|.|TRBJ2-5|TRBV2
CASRGLAGVSETQYF
TGTGCCAGCAGGGGACTAGCGGGGGTATCAGAGACCCAGTACTTC
>.|.|TRBJ1-2|TRBV28
CASSLRGGLGGYTF
TGTGCCAGCAGTTTACGAGGAGGGTTGGGAGGCTACACCTTC
>.|.|TRBJ2-1|TRBV7-9
CASSLGGDVNNEQFF
TGTGCCAGCAGCTTAGGAGGGGACGTTAACAATGAGCAGTTCTTC
>.|.|TRBJ2-1|TRBV4-2
CASSHTDNEQFF
TGTGCCAGCAGCCATACCGACAATGAGCAGTTCTTC
>.|few|TRBJ2-2|TRBV10-3
CAISDVGELFF
TGTGCCATCAGTGACGTCGGGGAGCTGTTTTTT
>TRBD1|many|TRBJ1-2|TRBV12-3/TRBV12-4
CASSLAGQGIDGYTF
TGTGCCAGCAGTTTAGCGGGACAGGGGATAGATGGCTACACCTTC
>.|many|TRBJ2-1|TRBV10-3
CAISMDMTYNEQFF
TGTGCCATCAGTATGGACATGACCTACAATGAGCAGTTCTTC
>.|many|TRBJ2-4|TRBV19
CASSLPRQGRVRNIQYF
TGTGCCAGTAGCCTCCCACGACAGGGGAGGGTTCGGAACATTCAGTACTTC
>.|.|TRBJ2-7|TRBV18
CASSPPHSYEQYF
TGTGCCAGCTCACCACCGCACAGCTACGAGCAGTACTTC
>.|.|TRBJ1-4|TRBV6-5
CGSSYQTQGTEKLFF
TGTGGCAGCAGTTACCAGACGCAGGGTACTGAAAAACTGTTTTTT
>.|.|TRBJ1-2|TRBV29-1
CSVPDRPGGYTF
TGCAGCGTTCCAGACAGGCCTGGGGGCTACACCTTC
>.|once|TRBJ1-1|TRBV12-3/TRBV12-4
CASSPLSRETEAFF
TGTGCCAGCAGTCCTCTTTCGAGGGAGACTGAAGCTTTCTTT
>TRBD2|few|TRBJ2-4|TRBV29-1
CSVAGLAGAKNIQYF
TGCAGCGTTGCCGGACTAGCGGGTGCCAAAAACATTCAGTACTTC
>.|few|TRBJ1-2|TRBV4-2
CASSQERGPANYGYTF
TGTGCCAGCAGCCAAGAGAGAGGACCTGCTAACTATGGCTACACCTTC
>.|.|TRBJ1-2|TRBV29-1
CSVEDTRRAHLW
TGCAGCGTTGAAGATACGAGGAGAGCCCACCTTTGG
>.|few|TRBJ2-2|TRBV29-1
CSVDQSGNTGELFF
TGCAGCGTCGATCAAAGCGGGAACACCGGGGAGCTGTTTTTT
>.|.|TRBJ2-1|TRBV20-1
CSAVPTNYNEQFF
TGCAGTGCAGTCCCTACCAACTACAATGAGCAGTTCTTC
>TRBD2|.|TRBJ2-3|TRBV4-1
CASSQAGLAGLTDTQYF
TGCGCCAGCAGCCAGGCGGGACTAGCGGGGCTAACAGATACGCAGTATTTT
>.|few|TRBJ2-5|TRBV7-9
CASSLAVEGTQYF
TGTGCCAGCAGCTTAGCCGTCGAGGGGACCCAGTACTTC
>.|few|TRBJ1-1|TRBV10-1
CASSDGRSEAFF
TGCGCCAGCAGTGACGGACGGTCTGAAGCTTTCTTT
>TRBD2|many|TRBJ2-3|TRBV7-8
CASSLGLLAATDTQYF
TGTGCCAGCAGCTTGGGCTTACTAGCGGCCACAGATACGCAGTATTTT
>.|.|TRBJ1-2|TRBV5-6
CASSLYRDGNYGYTF
TGTGCCAGCAGCTTGTATCGAGACGGGAACTATGGCTACACCTTC
>.|.|TRBJ1-1|TRBV27
CASTQGGGTEAFF
TGTGCCAGCACCCAAGGGGGGGGCACTGAAGCTTTCTTT
>.|once|TRBJ2-7|TRBV4-1
CASSQVMARRSYEQYF
TGCGCCAGCAGCCAAGTAATGGCAAGGCGATCCTACGAGCAGTACTTC
>.|.|TRBJ1-5|TRBV2
CASDAGHSNQPQHF
TGTGCCAGCGACGCGGGCCATAGCAATCAGCCCCAGCATTTT
>.|.|TRBJ1-1|TRBV7-9
CASRVPTSFAFF
TGTGCCAGCAGAGTACCGACCTCCTTCGCCTTCTTT
>TRBD1|.|TRBJ1-1|TRBV7-8
CASSHPRQGVWRNTEAFF
TGTGCCAGCAGTCACCCTCGTCAGGGGGTTTGGAGGAACACTGAAGCTTTCTTT
>.|few|TRBJ2-5|TRBV29-1
CSVEIGAETQYF
TGCAGCGTTGAAATCGGGGCGGAGACCCAGTACTTC
>TRBD1|few|TRBJ2-3|TRBV7-8
CASSLMTGGATDTQYF
TGTGCCAGCAGCTTAATGACAGGGGGCGCGACAGATACGCAGTATTTT
>TRBD1|.|TRBJ1-2|TRBV20-1
CSGRWTGGLGYTF
TGCAGTGGGCGCTGGACAGGGGGGCTTGGCTACACCTTC
>.|many|TRBJ1-1|TRBV2
CARSTALENTEAFF
TGTGCCAGGTCAACAGCCCTCGAGAACACTGAAGCTTTCTTT
>.|few|TRBJ2-1|TRBV14
CASSQDGQFYNEQFF
TGTGCCAGCAGCCAAGATGGACAGTTTTACAATGAGCAGTTCTTC
>.|.|TRBJ1-1|TRBV6-4
CASRDRAGRNTEAFF
TGTGCCAGCAGAGATAGGGCAGGACGGAACACTGAAGCTTTCTTT
>TRBD1|few|TRBJ2-5|TRBV2
CAGLTGGETQYF
TGTGCCGGGTTGACAGGGGGCGAGACCCAGTACTTC
>.|few|TRBJ2-3|TRBV10-3
CAISESIYSVGDTDTQYF
TGTGCCATCAGTGAGTCGATATATAGCGTGGGAGACACAGATACGCAGTATTTT
>.|.|TRBJ2-1|TRBV6-6
CASSTGSVEQFF
TGTGCCAGCAGTACAGGGTCGGTTGAGCAGTTCTTC
>.|few|TRBJ2-3|TRBV6-6
CASSSANYFTDTQYF
TGTGCCAGCAGTTCCGCGAACTATTTCACAGATACGCAGTATTTT
>TRBD2|.|TRBJ2-1|TRBV24-1
CATSERQTSGSYNEQFF
TGTGCCACCAGTGAAAGACAGACTAGCGGGAGCTACAATGAGCAGTTCTTC
>TRBD1|many|TRBJ2-1|TRBV14
CASSQPGTGIYNEQFF
TGTGCCAGCAGCCAACCCGGGACAGGAATTTACAATGAGCAGTTCTTC
>.|many|TRBJ1-3|TRBV28
CASSLNRNSGNTIYF
TGTGCCAGCAGTTTAAACAGAAACTCTGGAAACACCATATATTTT
>TRBD2|.|TRBJ2-5|TRBV6-8
CASRPPGLAEETQYF
TGTGCCAGCAGGCCACCGGGACTAGCGGAAGAGACCCAGTACTTC
>.|.|TRBJ2-5|TRBV28
CVSSITEETQYF
TGTGTCAGCAGTATTACAGAGGAGACCCAGTACTTC
>TRBD2|.|TRBJ2-3|TRBV28
CASSLRTSGGWSTDTQYF
TGTGCCAGCAGTTTGAGGACTAGCGGGGGTTGGTCCACAGATACGCAGTATTTT
>.|.|TRBJ2-1|TRBV6-4
CASSEGTLRSNEQFF
TGTGCCAGCAGTGAAGGTACTCTTAGGTCCAATGAGCAGTTCTTC
>.|.|TRBJ1-1|TRBV6-2/TRBV6-3
CASSWGAGPNTEAFF
TGTGCCAGCAGTTGGGGGGCAGGTCCGAACACTGAAGCTTTCTTT
>TRBD1|.|TRBJ2-6|TRBV29-1
CSVETVVGTDFRNVLTF
TGCAGCGTTGAGACGGTAGTCGGGACAGATTTTCGCAACGTCCTGACTTTC
>TRBD1|.|TRBJ2-1|TRBV5-1
CASSSIRDRGDNEQFF
TGCGCCAGCAGCTCCATCCGGGACAGGGGAGACAATGAGCAGTTCTTC